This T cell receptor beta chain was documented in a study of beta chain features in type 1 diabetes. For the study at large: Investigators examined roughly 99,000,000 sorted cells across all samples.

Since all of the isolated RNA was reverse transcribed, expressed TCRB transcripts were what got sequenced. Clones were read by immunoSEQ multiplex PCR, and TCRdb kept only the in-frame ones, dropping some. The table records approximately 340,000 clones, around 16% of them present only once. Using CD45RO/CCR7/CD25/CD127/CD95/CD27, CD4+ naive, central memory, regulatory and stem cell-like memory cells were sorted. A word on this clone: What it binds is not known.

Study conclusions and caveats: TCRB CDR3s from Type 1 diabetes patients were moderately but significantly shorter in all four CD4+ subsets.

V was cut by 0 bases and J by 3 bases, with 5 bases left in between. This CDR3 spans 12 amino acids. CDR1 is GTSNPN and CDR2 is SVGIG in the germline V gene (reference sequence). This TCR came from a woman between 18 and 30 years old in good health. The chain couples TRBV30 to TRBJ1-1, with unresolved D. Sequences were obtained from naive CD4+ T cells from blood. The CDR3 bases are TGTGCCTGGAGTGTAGCACACACTGAAGCTTTCTTT. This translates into CAWSVAHTEAFF.